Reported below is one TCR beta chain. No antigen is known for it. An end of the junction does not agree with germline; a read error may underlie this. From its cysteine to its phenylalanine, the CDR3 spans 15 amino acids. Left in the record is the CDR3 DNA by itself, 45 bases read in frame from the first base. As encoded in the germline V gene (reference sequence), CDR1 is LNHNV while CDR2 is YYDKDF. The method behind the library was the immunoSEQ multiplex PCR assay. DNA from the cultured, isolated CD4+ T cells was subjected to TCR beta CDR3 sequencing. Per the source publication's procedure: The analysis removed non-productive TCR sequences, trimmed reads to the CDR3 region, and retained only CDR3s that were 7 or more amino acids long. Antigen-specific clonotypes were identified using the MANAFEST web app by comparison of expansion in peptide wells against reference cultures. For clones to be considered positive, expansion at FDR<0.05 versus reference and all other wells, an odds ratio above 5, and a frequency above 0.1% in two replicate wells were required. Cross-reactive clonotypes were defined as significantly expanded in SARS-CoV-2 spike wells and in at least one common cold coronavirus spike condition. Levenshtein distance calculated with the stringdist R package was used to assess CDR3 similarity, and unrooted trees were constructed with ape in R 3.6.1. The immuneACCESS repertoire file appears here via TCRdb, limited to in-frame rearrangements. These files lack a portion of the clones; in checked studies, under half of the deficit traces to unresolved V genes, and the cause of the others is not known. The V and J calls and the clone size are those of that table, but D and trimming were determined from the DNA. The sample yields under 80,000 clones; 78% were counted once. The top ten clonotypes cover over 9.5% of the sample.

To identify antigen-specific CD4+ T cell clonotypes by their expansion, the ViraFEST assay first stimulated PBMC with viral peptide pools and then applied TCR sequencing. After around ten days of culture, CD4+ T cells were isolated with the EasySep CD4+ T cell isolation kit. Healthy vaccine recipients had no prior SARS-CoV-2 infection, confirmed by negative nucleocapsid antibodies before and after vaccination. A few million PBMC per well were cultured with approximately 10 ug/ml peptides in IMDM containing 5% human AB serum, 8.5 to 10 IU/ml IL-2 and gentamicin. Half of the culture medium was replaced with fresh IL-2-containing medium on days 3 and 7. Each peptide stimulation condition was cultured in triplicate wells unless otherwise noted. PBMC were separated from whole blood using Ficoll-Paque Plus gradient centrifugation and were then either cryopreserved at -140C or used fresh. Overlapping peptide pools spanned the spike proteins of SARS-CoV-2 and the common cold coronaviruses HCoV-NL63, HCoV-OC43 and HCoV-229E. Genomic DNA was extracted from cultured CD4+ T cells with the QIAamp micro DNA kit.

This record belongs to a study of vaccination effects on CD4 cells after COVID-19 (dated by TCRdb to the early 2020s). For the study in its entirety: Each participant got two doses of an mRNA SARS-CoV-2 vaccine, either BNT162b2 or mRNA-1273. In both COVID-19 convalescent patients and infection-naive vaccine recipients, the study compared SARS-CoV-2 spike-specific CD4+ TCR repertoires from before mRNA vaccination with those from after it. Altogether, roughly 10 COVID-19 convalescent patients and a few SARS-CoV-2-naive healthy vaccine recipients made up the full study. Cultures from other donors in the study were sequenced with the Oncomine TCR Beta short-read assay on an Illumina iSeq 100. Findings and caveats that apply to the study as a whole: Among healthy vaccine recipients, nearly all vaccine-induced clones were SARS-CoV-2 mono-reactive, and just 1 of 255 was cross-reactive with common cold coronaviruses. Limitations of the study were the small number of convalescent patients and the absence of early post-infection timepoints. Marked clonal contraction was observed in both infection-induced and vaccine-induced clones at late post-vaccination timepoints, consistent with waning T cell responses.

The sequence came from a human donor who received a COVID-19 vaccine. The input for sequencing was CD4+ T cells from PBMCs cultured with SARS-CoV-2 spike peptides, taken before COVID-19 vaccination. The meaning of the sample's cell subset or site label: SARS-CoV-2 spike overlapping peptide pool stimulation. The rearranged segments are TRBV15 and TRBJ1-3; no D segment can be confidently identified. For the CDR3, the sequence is CATSREGGAGNTIYF. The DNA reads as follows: TGTGCCACCAGCCGAGAGGGAGGCGCTGGAAACACCATATATTTT. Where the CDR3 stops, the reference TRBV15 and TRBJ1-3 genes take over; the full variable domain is DAMVIQNPRYQVTQFGKPVTLSCSQTLNHNVMYWYQQKSSQAPKLLFHYYDKDFNNEADTPDNFQSRRPNTSFCFLDIRSPGLGDTAMYLCATSREGGAGNTIYFGEGSWLTVV.